The clone carrying this TCR beta chain has at least ten counts. Its cognate antigen is unknown. Patients aged 18 to 65 had newly diagnosed hyperthyroidism that had lasted under 2 months. Patients with uncontrolled infections, other autoimmune diseases, pregnancy or lactation were excluded. The CDR3 regions of TCR beta were amplified from RNA transcripts. RT-PCR in the first round (using the HTBI primer set) targeted the TCR CDR3. TCRdb re-derived calls from the multiplex PCR reads in MiXCR, one entry per CDR3 protein. The table shows hundreds of thousands of distinct CDR3 sequences, with around 13% occurring only once. Trimming at V came to 0 bases and at J to 3 bases, leaving 9 bases not matched to a gene. CDR3 length: 16 residues. CDR1 is DFQATT, CDR2 SNEGSKA, per germline (reference sequence). The sample originates from a study of T cells in Graves' hyperthyroidism and ophthalmopathy. Study-wide points: Most clonotypes expanded in thyroid above 0.001 were likewise present in blood.

The receptor was isolated from a woman under 30 with Graves' hyperthyroidism. The sample was blood. The chain joins TRBV20-1 to TRBJ2-7; 9 bases fit TRBD2. The CDR3 region is CSARDPGGRALYEQYF. The CDR3, as DNA: TGCAGTGCTAGAGATCCTGGCGGGAGGGCCCTCTACGAGCAGTACTTC.